The 18 T cell receptor beta chains listed next were all sequenced from one sample in a study of blood T cell repertoires in COVID-19. The table came from immunoSEQ multiplex PCR; TCRdb's copy has only in-frame clones and leaves some out. The sample yields almost 45,000 clones, around three quarters seen once. The sample consisted of peripheral blood. These receptors all stem from a man at least 80 years old with acute or convalescent COVID-19.

This rearrangement joins TRBV3-1 (or the pseudogene TRBV3-2) to TRBJ2-3, with 12 bases that match TRBD2. After removal of 4 bases from V and 0 bases from J, the junction contained 5 bases not matched to a gene. Germline lookup yields CDR1 LGHDT and CDR2 YNNKEL (reference sequence). This CDR3 comprises 17 residues. In DNA form, the CDR3 reads TGTGCCAGCAGCCGCCGACTAGCGGGGGCTAGCACAGATACGCAGTATTTT. It encodes CASSRRLAGASTDTQYF.

The V and J genes are TRBV9 and TRBJ2-7, with TRBD2 identical over 10 bases. Losses at the gene ends were 3 bases for V and 7 bases for J; bases not matched to a gene: 7. The CDR3 spans 14 residues. Germline values: CDR1 SGDLS, CDR2 YYNGEE. The CDR3 loop reads CASSARAGGEEQYF. The DNA for the CDR3 is TGTGCCAGCAGCGCCCGAGCGGGAGGGGAGGAGCAGTACTTC.

This chain connects TRBV18 to TRBJ2-2, with 8 bases identical to TRBD2. Germline trimming cut 3 bases from V and 5 bases from J; bases unmatched to any gene: 14. The CDR3 runs 18 residues. The germline V gene has CDR1 KGHSH and CDR2 LQKENI. The CDR3, as DNA: TGTGCCAGCTCACCTCAGTCCCGCAGCGGGAGAGGTACCGGGGAGCTGTTTTTT. Its protein product is CASSPQSRSGRGTGELFF. Looking up the rest from reference TRBV18 and TRBJ2-2 gives the full variable domain: NAGVMQNPRHLVRRRGQEARLRCSPMKGHSHVYWYRQLPEEGLKFMVYLQKENIIDESGMPKERFSAEFPKEGPSILRIQQVVRGDSAAYFCASSPQSRSGRGTGELFFGEGSRLTVL.

This chain connects TRBV5-1 to TRBJ2-2, with unresolved D. CDR1 SGHRS and CDR2 YFSETQ come from the germline V gene. The CDR3 extends over 14 amino acids. V lost 4 bases to trimming and J lost 0 bases, with 7 bases between them. The CDR3 DNA reads TGCGCCAGCAGCCGCGACTCGAACACCGGGGAGCTGTTTTTT. It yields the protein CASSRDSNTGELFF.

The genes are TRBV2 and TRBJ2-1, with 10 bases matching TRBD2. CDR3 size: 16 residues. The trim removed 4 bases at V and 2 bases at J, leaving 5 bases unmatched. Germline CDR1 SNHLY, CDR2 FYNNEI. The CDR3, as DNA: TGTGCCAGCAGTGTCGGACTAGCGGTCACCTACAATGAGCAGTTCTTC. Its translation: CASSVGLAVTYNEQFF.

V gene TRBV5-4 combines with J gene TRBJ2-1; TRBD1 matches 8 bases. The trim removed 4 bases at V and 6 bases at J, leaving 9 bases unmatched. The germline CDR1 and CDR2 sequences are SGHNT and YYREEE (reference sequence). The CDR3 consists of 15 residues. The CDR3 reads CASSQTGEVGNEQFF. The CDR3 bases are TGTGCCAGCAGCCAGACAGGGGAGGTGGGCAATGAGCAGTTCTTC.

Only a few counts were recorded for this clone. The chain couples TRBV2 to TRBJ2-1; 9 nucleotides match TRBD2. The length of the CDR3 is 17 residues. CDR1 and CDR2 from the germline V gene are SNHLY and FYNNEI. V trimming: 4 bases; J trimming: 9 bases; junction bases outside the gene matches: 16. CDR3 coding DNA: TGTGCCAGCAGTGTGTACTTTGACGTAGCTAGCGGGACTGAGCAGTTCTTC. Residues: CASSVYFDVASGTEQFF.

The V and J genes are TRBV4-2 and TRBJ1-2, with a possible D match to TRBD1 (5 bases). The CDR3 runs to 14 residues. Per germline, CDR1 LGHNA and CDR2 YNFKEQ. Trimming pared 1 base from V and 4 bases from J, leaving 10 bases between. The CDR3 here is CASSQGSGAYGYTF. As DNA, the CDR3 is TGTGCCAGCAGCCAAGGGAGCGGGGCCTATGGCTACACCTTC.

The CDR3 region is CASGHPSTDTQYF. The CDR3 bases are TGTGCCAGCGGGCATCCTAGCACAGATACGCAGTATTTT. This chain uses TRBV6-5 with TRBJ2-3; unclear D gene. Germline V gene sequence: CDR1 MNHEY, CDR2 SVGAGI. The CDR3 contains 13 residues. Trimming took 8 bases from V and 0 from J, leaving 9 bases between them.

The chain has TRBV5-5 and TRBJ2-4, with 8 bases identical to TRBD1. Germline lookup yields CDR1 SGHKS and CDR2 YYEKEE (reference sequence). The CDR3 loop spans 16 amino acids. V shed 0 bases, J shed 3 bases, and the junction held 5 bases outside the gene matches. The CDR3: CASSLAPDRVKNIQYF. CDR3 sequence (DNA): TGTGCCAGCAGCTTGGCCCCGGACAGGGTCAAAAACATTCAGTACTTC.

This sequence joins TRBV28 and TRBJ2-7; 7 bases line up with TRBD2. The CDR3 is 14 residues long. V trimming: 2 bases; J trimming: 6 bases; junction bases outside the gene matches: 7. Germline V gene data show CDR1 as MDHEN and CDR2 as SYDVKM. CDR3 DNA: TGTGCCAGCAGTTTAGGTCTAGCGGTATCCGAGCAGTACTTC. Translated, it gives CASSLGLAVSEQYF.

This clone showed up many times. The chain is built from TRBV18 and TRBJ1-6; TRBD1 aligns across 10 bases. V shed 4 bases, J shed 6 bases, and the junction held 3 bases outside the gene matches. CDR1 is KGHSH, CDR2 LQKENI, per germline. CDR3 length equals 15 residues. CDR3 nucleotide sequence: TGTGCCAGCTCACTCCGGACAGGGGGTAATTCACCCCTCCACTTT. This codes for CASSLRTGGNSPLHF.

This clone was detected a few times. The genes are TRBV18 and TRBJ2-7; 7 nucleotides align to TRBD2. CDR3 length: 12 residues. CDR1 is KGHSH, CDR2 LQKENI, per germline. The trim removed 5 bases at V and 4 bases at J, leaving 2 bases unmatched. The chain's CDR3 is CASSDSGYEQYF. DNA of the CDR3: TGTGCCAGCTCAGATAGCGGGTACGAGCAGTACTTC. The whole variable domain, filled in from reference TRBV18 and TRBJ2-7, reads NAGVMQNPRHLVRRRGQEARLRCSPMKGHSHVYWYRQLPEEGLKFMVYLQKENIIDESGMPKERFSAEFPKEGPSILRIQQVVRGDSAAYFCASSDSGYEQYFGPGTRLTVT.

The chain carries TRBV27 and TRBJ2-2; TRBD2 matches 11 bases. Per the germline V gene, CDR1 is MNHEY and CDR2 is SMNVEV (reference sequence). The CDR3 spans 17 residues. Germline trimming cut 5 bases from V and 6 bases from J; bases unmatched to any gene: 11. The CDR3 bases are TGTGCCAGCAGTCCCCCCTCACTAGCGGGAGTGGCCGGGGAGCTGTTTTTT. Translating gives CASSPPSLAGVAGELFF.

This chain links TRBV9 with TRBJ2-3, with 8 bases that match TRBD2. Germline V gene data show CDR1 as SGDLS and CDR2 as YYNGEE. V gave up 6 bases and J gave up 2 bases; unmatched junction bases: 8. CDR3 size: 15 residues. The CDR3: CASTLRGGPTDTQYF. For the CDR3, the DNA is TGTGCCAGCACCCTACGGGGGGGCCCCACAGATACGCAGTATTTT.

J is TRBJ2-7 and V is TRBV28; 8 nucleotides align to TRBD2. CDR3 size: 15 residues. J lost 12 bases, V lost 5 bases, and 18 bases had no gene match. The germline CDR1 and CDR2 sequences are MDHEN and SYDVKM. The CDR3 sequence: CASSTTGGGSSRPYF. Written as DNA, the CDR3 is TGTGCCAGCAGTACTACCGGGGGGGGGTCCTCAAGGCCGTACTTC.

The rearrangement joins TRBV4-2 to TRBJ2-1, with 10 bases lining up with TRBD2. Germline trimming cut 2 bases from V and 2 bases from J; bases unmatched to any gene: 3. The CDR3 has 16 residues. Germline-derived CDR1 and CDR2 are LGHNA and YNFKEQ. The CDR3 DNA follows: TGTGCCAGCAGCCAATCCACTAGCGGGGCCTACAATGAGCAGTTCTTC. It encodes CASSQSTSGAYNEQFF.

This rearrangement joins TRBV29-1 to TRBJ2-2, with 7 bases lining up with TRBD2. CDR1 SQVTM and CDR2 ANQGSEA come from the germline V gene. The V gene end was trimmed by 7 bases and the J gene end by 0 bases; junction bases not matched to a gene: 5. This CDR3 is 14 amino acids long. CDR3 sequence (DNA): TGCAGCGGGAGAGCGGGACCGAACACCGGGGAGCTGTTTTTT. This translates into CSGRAGPNTGELFF.